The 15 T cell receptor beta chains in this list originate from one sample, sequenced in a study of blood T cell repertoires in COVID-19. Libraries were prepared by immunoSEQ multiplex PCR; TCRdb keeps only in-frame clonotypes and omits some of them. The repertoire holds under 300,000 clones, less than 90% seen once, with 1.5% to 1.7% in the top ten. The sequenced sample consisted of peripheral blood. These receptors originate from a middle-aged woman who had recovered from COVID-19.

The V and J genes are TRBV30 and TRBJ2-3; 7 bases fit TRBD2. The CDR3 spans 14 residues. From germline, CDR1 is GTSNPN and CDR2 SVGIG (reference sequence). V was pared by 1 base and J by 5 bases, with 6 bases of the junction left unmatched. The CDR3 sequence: CAWSEWGGIDTQYF. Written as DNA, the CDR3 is TGTGCCTGGAGTGAGTGGGGGGGAATAGATACGCAGTATTTT.

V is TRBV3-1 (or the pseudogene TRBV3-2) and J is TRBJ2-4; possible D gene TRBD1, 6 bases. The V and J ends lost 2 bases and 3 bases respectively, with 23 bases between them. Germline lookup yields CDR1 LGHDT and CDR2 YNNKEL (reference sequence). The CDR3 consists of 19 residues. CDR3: CASSQTLKWDTRGKNIQYF. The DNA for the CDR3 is TGTGCCAGCAGCCAAACCCTCAAATGGGACACAAGGGGCAAAAACATTCAGTACTTC.

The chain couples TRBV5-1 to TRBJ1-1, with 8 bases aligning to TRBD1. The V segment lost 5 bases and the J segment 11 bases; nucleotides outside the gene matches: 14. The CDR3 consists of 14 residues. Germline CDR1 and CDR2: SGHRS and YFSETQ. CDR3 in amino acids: CASSPEATGTGAFF. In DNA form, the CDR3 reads TGCGCCAGCAGTCCTGAGGCCACCGGGACAGGTGCTTTCTTT.

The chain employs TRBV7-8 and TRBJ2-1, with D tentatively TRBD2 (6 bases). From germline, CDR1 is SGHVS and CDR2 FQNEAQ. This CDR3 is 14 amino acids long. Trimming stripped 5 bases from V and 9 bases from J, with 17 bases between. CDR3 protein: CASSPAGRLVEQFF. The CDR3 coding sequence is TGTGCCAGCAGCCCCGCGGGGCGGCTAGTTGAGCAGTTCTTC. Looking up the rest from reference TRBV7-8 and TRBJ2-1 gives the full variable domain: GAGVSQSPRYKVAKRGQDVALRCDPISGHVSLFWYQQALGQGPEFLTYFQNEAQLDKSGLPSDRFFAERPEGSVSTLKIQRTQQEDSAVYLCASSPAGRLVEQFFGPGTRLTVL.

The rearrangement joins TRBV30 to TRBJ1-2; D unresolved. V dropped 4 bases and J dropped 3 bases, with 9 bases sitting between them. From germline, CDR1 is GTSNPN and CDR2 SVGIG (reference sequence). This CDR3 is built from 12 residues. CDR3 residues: CAWTFTDYGYTF. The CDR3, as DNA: TGTGCCTGGACCTTCACGGACTATGGCTACACCTTC.

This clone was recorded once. This chain's CDR3 is CASRTGVSYNEQFF. The CDR3 DNA sequence: TGTGCCAGTAGAACAGGGGTGTCGTACAATGAGCAGTTCTTC. V is TRBV19 and J is TRBJ2-1; 7 positions agree with TRBD1. There are 14 residues in the CDR3. J lost 4 bases, V lost 6 bases, and 6 bases had no gene match. Looked up from germline, CDR1 is LNHDA and CDR2 is SQIVND (reference sequence).

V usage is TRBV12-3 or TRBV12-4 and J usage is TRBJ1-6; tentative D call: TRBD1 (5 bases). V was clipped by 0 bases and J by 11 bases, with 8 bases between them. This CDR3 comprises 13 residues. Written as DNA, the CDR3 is TGTGCCAGCAGTTTAGCGACAGAAACACCCCTCCACTTT. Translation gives CASSLATETPLHF.

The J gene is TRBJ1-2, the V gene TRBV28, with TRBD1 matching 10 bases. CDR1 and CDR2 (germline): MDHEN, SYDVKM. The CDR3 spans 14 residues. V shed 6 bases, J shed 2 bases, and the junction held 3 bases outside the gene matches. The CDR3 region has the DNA TGTGCCAGCAGGGGACAGGGGTGGAACTATGGCTACACCTTC. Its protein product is CASRGQGWNYGYTF.

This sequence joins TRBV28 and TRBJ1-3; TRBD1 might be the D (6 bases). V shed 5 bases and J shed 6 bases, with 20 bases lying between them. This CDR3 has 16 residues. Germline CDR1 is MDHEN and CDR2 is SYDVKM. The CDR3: CASSQHVTGLENTIYF. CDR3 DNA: TGTGCCAGCAGTCAACACGTAACAGGGTTGGAAAACACCATATATTTT.

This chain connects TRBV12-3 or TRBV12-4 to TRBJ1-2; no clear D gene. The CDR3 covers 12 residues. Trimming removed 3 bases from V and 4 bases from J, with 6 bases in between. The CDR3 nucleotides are TGTGCCAGCAGTTTGGCCCGCTATGGCTACACCTTC. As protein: CASSLARYGYTF.

This chain's CDR3 is CASRAALGRNQPQHF. CDR3 DNA: TGTGCCAGCAGGGCCGCGTTGGGGCGCAATCAGCCCCAGCATTTT. The chain recombines TRBV28 with TRBJ1-5, with D possibly being TRBD1 (5 bases). The CDR3 is made up of 15 amino acids. The germline V gene encodes CDR1 MDHEN and CDR2 SYDVKM. Trimming removed 6 bases at V and 2 bases at J, with 14 bases between.

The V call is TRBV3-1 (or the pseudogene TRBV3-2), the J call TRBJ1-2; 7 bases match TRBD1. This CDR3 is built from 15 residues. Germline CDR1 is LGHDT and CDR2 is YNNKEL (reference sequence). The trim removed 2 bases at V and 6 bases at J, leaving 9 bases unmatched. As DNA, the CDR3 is TGTGCCAGCAGCCAAATTACAGGGGCCAAGGATGGCTACACCTTC. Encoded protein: CASSQITGAKDGYTF.

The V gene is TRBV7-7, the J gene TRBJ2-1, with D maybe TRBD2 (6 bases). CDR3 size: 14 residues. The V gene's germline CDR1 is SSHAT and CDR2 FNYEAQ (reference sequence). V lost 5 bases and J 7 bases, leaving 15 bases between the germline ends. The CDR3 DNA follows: TGTGCCAGCAGCCCTGGGACTGGGGGGAATGAGCAGTTCTTC. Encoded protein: CASSPGTGGNEQFF.

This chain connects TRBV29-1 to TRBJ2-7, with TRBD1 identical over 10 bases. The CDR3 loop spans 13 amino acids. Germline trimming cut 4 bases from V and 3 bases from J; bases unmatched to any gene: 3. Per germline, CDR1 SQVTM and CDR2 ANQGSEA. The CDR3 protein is CSVGTGGSYEQYF. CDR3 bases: TGCAGCGTTGGGACAGGGGGTAGCTACGAGCAGTACTTC.

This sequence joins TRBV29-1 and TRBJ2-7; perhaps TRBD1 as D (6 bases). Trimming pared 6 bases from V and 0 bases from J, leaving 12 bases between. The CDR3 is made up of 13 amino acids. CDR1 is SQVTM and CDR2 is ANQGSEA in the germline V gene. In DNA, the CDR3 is TGCAGCGTACTGTTGGGACACTCCTACGAGCAGTACTTC. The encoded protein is CSVLLGHSYEQYF.